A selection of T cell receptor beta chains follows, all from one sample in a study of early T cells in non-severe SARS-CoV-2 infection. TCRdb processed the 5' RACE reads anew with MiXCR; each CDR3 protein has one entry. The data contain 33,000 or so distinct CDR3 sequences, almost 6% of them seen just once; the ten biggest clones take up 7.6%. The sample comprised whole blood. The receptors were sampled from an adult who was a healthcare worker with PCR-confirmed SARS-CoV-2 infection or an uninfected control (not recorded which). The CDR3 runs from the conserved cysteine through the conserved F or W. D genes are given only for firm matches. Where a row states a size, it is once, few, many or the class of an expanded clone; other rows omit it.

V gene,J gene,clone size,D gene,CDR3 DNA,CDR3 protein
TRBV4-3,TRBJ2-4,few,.,TGCGCCAGCAGCCAAGATCTCACTAGCCGAGCCAAAAACATTCAGTACTTC,CASSQDLTSRAKNIQYF
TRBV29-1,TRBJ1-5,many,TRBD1,TGCAGCGTTTCCGATGGCAGGGGGAATCAGCCCCAGCATTTT,CSVSDGRGNQPQHF
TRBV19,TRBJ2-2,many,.,TGTGCCAGTCGCCAGGAGGCCCGAACGAACACCGGGGAGCTGTTTTTT,CASRQEARTNTGELFF
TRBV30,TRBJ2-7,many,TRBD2,TGTGCCTGGAGTGTAGGGGCGGGAGGGTACGAGCAGTACTTC,CAWSVGAGGYEQYF
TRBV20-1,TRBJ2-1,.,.,TGCAGTGCTAGAGATATGGGACGCGGCGACGGTGAGCAGTTCTTC,CSARDMGRGDGEQFF
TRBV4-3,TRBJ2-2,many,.,TGCGCCAGCAGCTCTCAAAGGACTACGAACACCGGGGAGCTGTTTTTT,CASSSQRTTNTGELFF
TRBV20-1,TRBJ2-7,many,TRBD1,TGCAGTGCTATAGGGGGCCGAGAAGGGGAAAGCTACGAGCAGTACTTC,CSAIGGREGESYEQYF
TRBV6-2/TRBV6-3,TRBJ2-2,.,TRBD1,TGTGCCAGCCTTTCCTTTGGGACAGGGGAAACCGGGGAGCTGTTTTTT,CASLSFGTGETGELFF
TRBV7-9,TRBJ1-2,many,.,TGTGCCAGCACCCCCCCGCTAGGCAGGGCTAACTATGGCTACACCTTC,CASTPPLGRANYGYTF
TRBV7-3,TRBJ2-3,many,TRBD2,TGTGCCAGCAGCTTAAACCGACTAGCACCGCAGTATTTT,CASSLNRLAPQYF
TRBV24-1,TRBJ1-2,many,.,TGTGCCACCAGTGATTTGGCCCCTCGGAGTGGGTCGGGCTACACCTTC,CATSDLAPRSGSGYTF
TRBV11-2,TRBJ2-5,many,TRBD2,TGTGCCAGCAGCTTAGGACTAGCGGGCGGGGAGACCCAGTACTTC,CASSLGLAGGETQYF
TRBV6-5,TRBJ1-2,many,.,TGTGCCAGCAGTTACGGCAGGGACGATGGCTACACCTTC,CASSYGRDDGYTF
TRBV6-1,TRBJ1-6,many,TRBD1,TGTGCCAGCAGCTCCCTGGCGGGACAGGGCTTTAATTCACCCCTCCACTTT,CASSSLAGQGFNSPLHF
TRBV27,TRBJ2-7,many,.,TGTGCCAGCAAGGTAGCGGCGCTTGGCGAGCAGTACTTC,CASKVAALGEQYF
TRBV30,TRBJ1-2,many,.,TGTGCCTGGTCGTTTGAAACTCTCCTTTTTTATGGCTACACCTTC,CAWSFETLLFYGYTF
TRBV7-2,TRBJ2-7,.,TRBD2,TGTGCCAGCAGCCCTCGACTAGCTGGCGACGAGCAGTACTTC,CASSPRLAGDEQYF
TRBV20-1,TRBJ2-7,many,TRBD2,TGCAGTGCTAGAGGGGGGGGCTACGAGCAGTACTTC,CSARGGGYEQYF
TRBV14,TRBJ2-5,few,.,TGTGCCAGCAGCCAAAAATCAACAGGACGCGAAGAGACCCAGTACTTC,CASSQKSTGREETQYF
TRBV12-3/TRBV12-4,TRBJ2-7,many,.,TGTGCCAGCAGTTTATCGGCGGGGGCGGGCGAGCAGTACTTC,CASSLSAGAGEQYF
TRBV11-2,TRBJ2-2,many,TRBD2,TGTGCCAGCAGCTTCGAGGGACTAGCGGGCTGGGGCAGCGGGGAGCTGTTTTTT,CASSFEGLAGWGSGELFF
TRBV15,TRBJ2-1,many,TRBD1,TGTGCCACCAGCCCCCGGACAGGGTGGGGATACAATGAGCAGTTCTTC,CATSPRTGWGYNEQFF
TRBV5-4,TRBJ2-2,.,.,TGTGCCAGCAGCTTCCCGGGGGTATTAGATTCCGGGGAGCTGTTTTTT,CASSFPGVLDSGELFF
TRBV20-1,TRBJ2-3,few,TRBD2,TGCAGTGCGGTACTAGCGGCGATCACAGATACGCAGTATTTT,CSAVLAAITDTQYF
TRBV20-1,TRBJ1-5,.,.,TGCAGTGCTAGAGCTGGGGGCGGAAGCAATCAGCCCCAGCATTTT,CSARAGGGSNQPQHF
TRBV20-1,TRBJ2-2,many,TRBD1,TGCAGTGGTTACGACAGGGGTAACACCGGGGAGCTGTTTTTT,CSGYDRGNTGELFF
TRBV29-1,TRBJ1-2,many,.,TGCAGCGTTGAACTGGGCGGACACTATGGCTACACCTTC,CSVELGGHYGYTF
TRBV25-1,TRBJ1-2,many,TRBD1,TGTGCCAGCAGTGACAGGGGGTTCTATGGCTACACCTTC,CASSDRGFYGYTF
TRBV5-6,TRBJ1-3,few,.,TGTGCCAGCAGCTTGGGCGCAGGGGCTGGAAACACCATATATTTT,CASSLGAGAGNTIYF
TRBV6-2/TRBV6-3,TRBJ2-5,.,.,TGTGCCAGCAGTCGCCTGAACCAAGAGACCCAGTACTTC,CASSRLNQETQYF
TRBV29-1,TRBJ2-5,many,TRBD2,TGCAGCGTCCGGCGGTCGGCTAGCGGGGGACAAGAGACCCAGTACTTC,CSVRRSASGGQETQYF
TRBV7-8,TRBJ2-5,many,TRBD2,TGTGCCAGCACCCCGTCTAGCGGGGGGGAAGAGACCCAGTACTTC,CASTPSSGGEETQYF
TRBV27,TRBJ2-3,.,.,TGTGCCAGCAGTGCGATGGGGCGGAGCACAGATACGCAGTATTTT,CASSAMGRSTDTQYF
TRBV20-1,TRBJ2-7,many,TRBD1,TGCAGTGCTAGAGCCGGGACAGGGGGCCTATACGAGCAGTACTTC,CSARAGTGGLYEQYF
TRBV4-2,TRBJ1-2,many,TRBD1,TGTGCCAGCAGCCACAGACCGGGACAGATCCCCAGGGGCTACACCTTC,CASSHRPGQIPRGYTF